The following is a T cell receptor (beta chain) sequence with its context. This entry comes from a study of blood T cell repertoires in COVID-19. In the study overall: The origin of the acute and convalescent COVID-19 samples was the United States, Italy and Spain.

This table comes from immunoSEQ multiplex PCR, and its TCRdb copy is limited to in-frame clones, with some not included. The sample lists 100,000 to 150,000 clones, more than 60% occurring once. The CDR3 spans 18 residues. Germline CDR1 LNHDA, CDR2 SQIVND (reference sequence). Losses at the gene ends were 5 bases for V and 0 bases for J; bases not matched to a gene: 7. Sequenced input: peripheral blood. The source is a man in his 70s with acute or convalescent COVID-19. The chain uses TRBV19 and TRBJ2-6, with TRBD2 identical over 10 bases. The CDR3 coding sequence is TGTGCCAGTAGTCCCCTAGCGGGAGAGTACTCTGGGGCCAACGTCCTGACTTTC. Its translation is CASSPLAGEYSGANVLTF.